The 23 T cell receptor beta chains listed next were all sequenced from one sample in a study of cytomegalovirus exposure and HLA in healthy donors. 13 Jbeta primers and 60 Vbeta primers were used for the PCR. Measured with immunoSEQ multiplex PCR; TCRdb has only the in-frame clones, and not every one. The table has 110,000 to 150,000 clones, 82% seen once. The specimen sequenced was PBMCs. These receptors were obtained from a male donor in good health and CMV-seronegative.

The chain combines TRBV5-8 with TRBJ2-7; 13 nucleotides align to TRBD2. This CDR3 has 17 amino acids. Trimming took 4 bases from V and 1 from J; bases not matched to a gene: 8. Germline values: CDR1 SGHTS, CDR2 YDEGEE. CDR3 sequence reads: CASSLGTSGTLSYEQYF. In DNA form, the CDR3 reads TGTGCCAGCAGCCTAGGGACTAGCGGGACCTTATCCTACGAGCAGTACTTC.

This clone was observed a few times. The CDR3 reads CASSPGGNPDTQYF. The CDR3 DNA reads TGTGCCAGCAGTCCAGGGGGCAATCCAGATACGCAGTATTTT. The chain couples TRBV6-5 to TRBJ2-3, with TRBD1 matching over 8 bases. This CDR3 has 14 residues. CDR1 and CDR2 from the germline V gene are MNHEY and SVGAGI. V lost 5 bases and J lost 4; bases outside the gene matches: 5.

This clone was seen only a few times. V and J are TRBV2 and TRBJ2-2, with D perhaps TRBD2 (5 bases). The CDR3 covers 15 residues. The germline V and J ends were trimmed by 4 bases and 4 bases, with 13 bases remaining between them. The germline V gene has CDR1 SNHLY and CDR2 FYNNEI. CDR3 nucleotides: TGTGCCAGCAGTGGTTCGGGCGGGCCCACCGGGGAGCTGTTTTTT. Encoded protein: CASSGSGGPTGELFF.

The CDR3: CASSLLQGARGYTF. CDR3 nucleotides: TGTGCCAGCAGCTTACTCCAGGGGGCTCGTGGCTACACCTTC. The chain employs TRBV7-9 and TRBJ1-2, with TRBD1 identical over 8 bases. Trimming cost V 2 bases and J 7 bases; bases outside gene matches: 6. Germline V CDR1 and CDR2: SEHNR, FQNEAQ (reference sequence). CDR3 length: 14 residues.

The CDR3 region is CASSQLRTSGYNEQFF. For the CDR3, the DNA is TGCGCCAGCAGCCAACTGAGGACTAGCGGGTACAATGAGCAGTTCTTC. The chain carries TRBV4-1 and TRBJ2-1; TRBD2 agrees at 11 bases. With 2 bases clipped from V and 4 bases from J, the junction kept 4 bases outside the gene matches. The CDR3 consists of 16 residues. Germline assignment: CDR1 MGHRA and CDR2 YSYEKL.

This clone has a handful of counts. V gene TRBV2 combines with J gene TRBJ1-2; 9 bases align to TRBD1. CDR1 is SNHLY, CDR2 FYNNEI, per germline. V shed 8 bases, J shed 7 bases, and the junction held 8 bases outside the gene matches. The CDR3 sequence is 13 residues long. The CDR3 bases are TGTGCCAGCCTAGGACAGGGGATTAGTGGCTACACCTTC. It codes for CASLGQGISGYTF.

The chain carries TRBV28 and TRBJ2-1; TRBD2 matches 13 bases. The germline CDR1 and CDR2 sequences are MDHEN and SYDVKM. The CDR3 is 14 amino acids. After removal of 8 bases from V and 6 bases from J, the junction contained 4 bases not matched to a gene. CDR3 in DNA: TGTGCCAGCGGACTAGCGGGAGAAAGCAATGAGCAGTTCTTC. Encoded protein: CASGLAGESNEQFF.

The CDR3 nucleotides are TGTGCCAGCAGCCTCCCACAAGGGGGCAATCAGCCCCAGCATTTT. Translating it yields CASSLPQGGNQPQHF. The chain links TRBV28 to TRBJ1-5; a weak D match, TRBD1 (5 bases). Trimming pared 6 bases from V and 2 bases from J, leaving 14 bases between. The length of the CDR3 is 15 residues. Germline CDR1 MDHEN, CDR2 SYDVKM.

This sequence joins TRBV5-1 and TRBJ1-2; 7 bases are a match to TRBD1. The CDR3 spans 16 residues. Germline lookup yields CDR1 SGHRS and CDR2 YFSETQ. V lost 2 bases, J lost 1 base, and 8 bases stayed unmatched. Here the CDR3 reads CASSLTGAVFNYGYTF. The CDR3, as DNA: TGCGCCAGCAGCTTAACAGGGGCGGTTTTTAACTATGGCTACACCTTC.

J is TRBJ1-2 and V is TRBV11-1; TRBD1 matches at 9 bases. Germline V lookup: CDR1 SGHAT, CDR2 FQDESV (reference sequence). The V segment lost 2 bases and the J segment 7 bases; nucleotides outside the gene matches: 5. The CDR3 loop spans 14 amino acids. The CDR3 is CASSLLGTGSGYTF. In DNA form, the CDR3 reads TGTGCCAGCAGCTTACTGGGGACAGGGAGTGGCTACACCTTC.

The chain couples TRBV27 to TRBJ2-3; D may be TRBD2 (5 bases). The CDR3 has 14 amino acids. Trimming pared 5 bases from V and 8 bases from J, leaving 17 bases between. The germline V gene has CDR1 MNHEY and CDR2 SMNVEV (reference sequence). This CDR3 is CASSPRAAEGTQYF. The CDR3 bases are TGTGCCAGCAGTCCTCGGGCAGCGGAAGGTACGCAGTATTTT.

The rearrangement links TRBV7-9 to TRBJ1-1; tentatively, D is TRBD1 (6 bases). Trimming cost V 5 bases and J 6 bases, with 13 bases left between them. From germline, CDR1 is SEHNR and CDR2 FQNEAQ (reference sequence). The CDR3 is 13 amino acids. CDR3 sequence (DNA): TGTGCCAGCAGCCCCGGGGGGGCCGCTGAAGCTTTCTTT. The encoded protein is CASSPGGAAEAFF. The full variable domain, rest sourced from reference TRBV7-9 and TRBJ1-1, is DTGVSQNPRHKITKRGQNVTFRCDPISEHNRLYWYRQTLGQGPEFLTYFQNEAQLEKSRLLSDRFSAERPKGSFSTLEIQRTEQGDSAMYLCASSPGGAAEAFFGQGTRLTVV.

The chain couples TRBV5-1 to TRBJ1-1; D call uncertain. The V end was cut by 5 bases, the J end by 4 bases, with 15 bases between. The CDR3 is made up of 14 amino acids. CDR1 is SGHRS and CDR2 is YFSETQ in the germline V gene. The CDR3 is CASSGQPSRTEAFF. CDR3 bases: TGCGCCAGCAGTGGTCAACCCTCGCGCACTGAAGCTTTCTTT.

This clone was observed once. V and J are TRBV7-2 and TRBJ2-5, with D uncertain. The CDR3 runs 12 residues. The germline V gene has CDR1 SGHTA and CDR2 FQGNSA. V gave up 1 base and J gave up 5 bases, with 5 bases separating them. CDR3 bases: TGTGCCAGCAGCTTAGGGCTGGAGACCCAGTACTTC. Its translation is CASSLGLETQYF.

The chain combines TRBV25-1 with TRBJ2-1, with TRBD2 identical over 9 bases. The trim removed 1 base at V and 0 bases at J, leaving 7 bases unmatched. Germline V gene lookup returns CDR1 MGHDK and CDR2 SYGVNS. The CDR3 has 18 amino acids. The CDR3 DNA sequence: TGTGCCAGCAGTGAATTTTATCCTAGCGGGGACTCCTACAATGAGCAGTTCTTC. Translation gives CASSEFYPSGDSYNEQFF.

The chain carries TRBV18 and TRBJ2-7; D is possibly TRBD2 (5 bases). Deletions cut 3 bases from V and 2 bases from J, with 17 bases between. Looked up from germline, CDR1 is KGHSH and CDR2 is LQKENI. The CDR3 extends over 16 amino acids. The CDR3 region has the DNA TGTGCCAGCTCACCCGGACTCAACATTGTCCCCTACGAGCAGTACTTC. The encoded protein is CASSPGLNIVPYEQYF.

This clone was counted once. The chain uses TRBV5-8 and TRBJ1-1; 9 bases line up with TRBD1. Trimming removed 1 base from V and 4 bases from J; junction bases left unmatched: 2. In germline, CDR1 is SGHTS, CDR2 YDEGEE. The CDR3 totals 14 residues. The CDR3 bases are TGTGCCAGCAGCTTGAGGACAGGGGCCACTGAAGCTTTCTTT. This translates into CASSLRTGATEAFF.

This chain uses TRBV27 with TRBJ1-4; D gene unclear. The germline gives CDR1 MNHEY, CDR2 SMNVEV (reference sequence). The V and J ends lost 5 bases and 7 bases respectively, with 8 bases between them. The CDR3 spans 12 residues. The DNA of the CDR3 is TGTGCCAGCAGTAGACCGGGTGAAAAACTGTTTTTT. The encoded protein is CASSRPGEKLFF. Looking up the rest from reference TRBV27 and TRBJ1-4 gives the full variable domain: EAQVTQNPRYLITVTGKKLTVTCSQNMNHEYMSWYRQDPGLGLRQIYYSMNVEVTDKGDVPEGYKVSRKEKRNFPLILESPSPNQTSLYFCASSRPGEKLFFGSGTQLSVL.

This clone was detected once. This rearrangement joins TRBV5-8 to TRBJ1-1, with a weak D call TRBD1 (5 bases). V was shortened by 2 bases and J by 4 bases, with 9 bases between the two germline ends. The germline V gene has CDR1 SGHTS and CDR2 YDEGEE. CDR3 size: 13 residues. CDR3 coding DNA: TGTGCCAGCAGCTTTGGGGCGATCACTGAAGCTTTCTTT. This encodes CASSFGAITEAFF.

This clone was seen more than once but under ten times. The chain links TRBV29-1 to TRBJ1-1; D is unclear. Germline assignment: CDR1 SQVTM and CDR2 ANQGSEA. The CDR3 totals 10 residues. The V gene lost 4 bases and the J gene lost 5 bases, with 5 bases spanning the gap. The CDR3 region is CSVAETEAFF. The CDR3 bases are TGCAGCGTTGCGGAGACTGAAGCTTTCTTT.

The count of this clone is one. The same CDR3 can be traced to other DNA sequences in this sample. CDR3 amino acids: CASSPDRGNEKLFF. CDR3 DNA: TGTGCCAGCTCACCAGACAGGGGGAATGAAAAACTGTTTTTT. The V call is TRBV18, the J call TRBJ1-4; 9 nucleotides match TRBD1. The germline CDR1 and CDR2 sequences are KGHSH and LQKENI. The CDR3 has 14 amino acids. J gave up 5 bases and V 2 bases, and 0 bases lay outside the gene matches.

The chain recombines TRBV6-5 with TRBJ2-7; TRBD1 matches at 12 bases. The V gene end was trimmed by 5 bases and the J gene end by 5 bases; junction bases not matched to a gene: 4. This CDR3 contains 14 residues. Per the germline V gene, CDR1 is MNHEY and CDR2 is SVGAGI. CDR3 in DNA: TGTGCCAGCAGTCCCGGGACAGGGGGCCACGAGCAGTACTTC. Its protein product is CASSPGTGGHEQYF.

CDR3: CASSQDLSGRTTDTQYF. CDR3 DNA: TGCGCCAGCAGCCAAGATCTGAGCGGGAGGACGACAGATACGCAGTATTTT. V usage is TRBV4-3 and J usage is TRBJ2-3; 9 bases fit TRBD2. This CDR3 spans 17 amino acids. V gave up 0 bases and J gave up 3 bases; unmatched junction bases: 7. CDR1 LGHNA and CDR2 YSLEER come from the germline V gene.